Listed below are T cell receptor beta chains from one sample, sequenced in a study of T cell responses to AZD1222 COVID-19 vaccine. TCRdb keeps only in-frame clones here, not all; method: immunoSEQ multiplex PCR. The data contain approximately 76,000 clones, around nine tenths of them singletons. The sequencing used peripheral blood, collected on day 0 of MenACWY control vaccination. These receptors all come from an adult in good health. Both conserved end residues are part of each CDR3. D genes are given only for firm matches. Some rows mark clone size as missing; the rest say once, few, many or name a class of expanded clone.

v_call	j_call	clone_size	d_call	cdr3_aa	cdr3_nt
TRBV2	TRBJ1-1	-	-	CASKRGEAFF	TGTGCCAGCAAGCGGGGGGAAGCTTTCTTT
TRBV30	TRBJ1-2	-	-	CACVHRVGYGYTF	TGTGCCTGTGTACACAGGGTAGGATATGGCTACACCTTC
TRBV19	TRBJ2-5	-	-	CASSIGQETQYF	TGTGCCAGTAGTATCGGGCAAGAGACCCAGTACTTC
TRBV28	TRBJ1-2	-	-	CASSLALGGDYGYTF	TGTGCCAGCAGTTTGGCCCTGGGGGGAGACTATGGCTACACCTTC
TRBV5-6	TRBJ2-1	-	-	CASSSYGSYNEQFF	TGTGCCAGCAGCTCATACGGGAGCTACAATGAGCAGTTCTTC
TRBV29-1	TRBJ1-1	-	-	CSADRTLGLSWNTEAFF	TGCAGCGCCGATCGGACTTTGGGGTTGAGTTGGAACACTGAAGCTTTCTTT
TRBV10-3	TRBJ1-5	once	-	CAISGGSNQPQHF	TGTGCCATCAGTGGTGGTAGCAATCAGCCCCAGCATTTT
TRBV7-9	TRBJ1-5	few	-	CASSLEGSQPQHF	TGTGCCAGCAGCTTAGAGGGTTCTCAGCCCCAGCATTTT
TRBV9	TRBJ2-5	once	-	CASSVGGGQETQYF	TGTGCCAGCAGCGTGGGAGGGGGCCAAGAGACCCAGTACTTC
TRBV2	TRBJ1-3	-	-	CASNAEGNTIYF	TGTGCCAGCAACGCTGAGGGAAACACCATATATTTT
TRBV19	TRBJ1-2	-	-	CASSLPEELYGYTF	TGTGCCAGTAGTCTTCCAGAGGAATTATATGGCTACACCTTC
TRBV18	TRBJ1-1	-	TRBD1	CASSPRQGDTEAFF	TGTGCCAGCTCACCCAGACAGGGGGACACTGAAGCTTTCTTT
TRBV30	TRBJ2-3	once	-	CAWTDQGTDTQYF	TGTGCCTGGACTGACCAGGGCACAGATACGCAGTATTTT
TRBV4-1	TRBJ1-3	-	-	CASSLLEGAGNTIYF	TGCGCCAGCAGCCTGCTGGAGGGGGCTGGAAACACCATATATTTT
TRBV7-9	TRBJ2-3	-	-	CASSQRPGTDTQYF	TGTGCCAGCAGCCAGAGGCCGGGCACAGATACGCAGTATTTT
TRBV11-2	TRBJ2-1	-	TRBD2	CASSLTGGEQFF	TGTGCCAGCAGCCTAACGGGGGGTGAGCAGTTCTTC
TRBV7-8	TRBJ2-7	once	-	CASSLVDTTYEQYF	TGTGCCAGCAGCTTAGTTGATACTACCTACGAGCAGTACTTC
TRBV28	TRBJ1-3	once	TRBD1	CASSLTGGGNTIYF	TGTGCCAGCAGTTTGACAGGGGGCGGAAACACCATATATTTT
TRBV5-1	TRBJ1-4	-	TRBD1	CASSFFRGSNEKLFF	TGCGCCAGCAGCTTCTTCAGGGGGTCTAATGAAAAACTGTTTTTT
TRBV19	TRBJ1-1	few	TRBD1	CASRFGQGGEAFF	TGTGCCAGTCGATTCGGACAGGGGGGTGAAGCTTTCTTT
TRBV6-2/TRBV6-3	TRBJ2-1	-	-	CASSYYETNEQFF	TGTGCCAGCAGTTACTACGAAACCAATGAGCAGTTCTTC
TRBV14	TRBJ2-7	-	-	CASSQVTRGEQYF	TGTGCCAGCAGCCAAGTAACACGAGGGGAGCAGTACTTC
TRBV5-1	TRBJ2-7	-	TRBD1	CASSPLGQGYEIYEQYF	TGCGCCAGCAGCCCCCTAGGACAGGGGTACGAAATCTACGAGCAGTACTTC
TRBV4-1	TRBJ2-7	-	TRBD2	CASSQDPGTPGGEQYF	TGCGCCAGCAGCCAAGATCCGGGGACTCCGGGGGGCGAGCAGTACTTC
TRBV7-2	TRBJ2-2	-	TRBD2	CASSSGPGLAGGHTGELFF	TGTGCCAGCAGCTCAGGACCGGGACTAGCGGGAGGACATACCGGGGAGCTGTTTTTT
TRBV6-5	TRBJ1-1	once	-	CASSRGPQSVAFF	TGTGCCAGCAGTAGGGGACCCCAATCGGTAGCTTTCTTT
TRBV2	TRBJ1-2	-	-	CASSETAGSYYGYTF	TGTGCCAGCAGTGAAACGGCAGGTTCGTACTATGGCTACACCTTC
TRBV6-5	TRBJ1-6	-	-	CASGTQPNSPLHF	TGTGCCAGCGGAACGCAACCAAATTCACCCCTCCACTTT
TRBV5-8	TRBJ1-3	-	-	CASSLYGRPGNTIYF	TGTGCCAGCAGCTTGTACGGGAGGCCAGGAAACACCATATATTTT
TRBV6-5	TRBJ1-5	once	-	CASKVDGNQPQHF	TGTGCCAGCAAGGTGGACGGCAATCAGCCCCAGCATTTT
TRBV30	TRBJ2-2	-	TRBD1	CAWATGGKDTGELFF	TGTGCCTGGGCCACAGGGGGAAAGGACACCGGGGAGCTGTTTTTT
TRBV7-3	TRBJ2-1	once	-	CASSLFASYNEQFF	TGTGCCAGCAGCTTATTTGCTAGCTACAATGAGCAGTTCTTC
TRBV30	TRBJ1-4	-	-	CAWSVVGRENEKLFF	TGTGCCTGGAGTGTGGTTGGCAGGGAGAATGAAAAACTGTTTTTT
TRBV19	TRBJ1-4	-	TRBD1	CASRPPGQGVMKLFF	TGTGCCAGTCGACCTCCGGGACAGGGGGTGATGAAACTGTTTTTT
TRBV9	TRBJ2-1	-	-	CASSVGLSGNEQFF	TGTGCCAGCAGCGTAGGACTCTCTGGCAATGAGCAGTTCTTC
TRBV27	TRBJ1-6	-	TRBD1	CASSLGQGGQGVSPLHF	TGTGCCAGCAGTCTGGGACAGGGGGGCCAAGGGGTCTCACCCCTCCACTTT
TRBV3-1/TRBV3-2	TRBJ1-6	-	-	CASSLGAGNNSPLHF	TGTGCCAGCAGCCTGGGGGCGGGTAACAATTCACCCCTCCACTTT
TRBV5-1	TRBJ1-5	few	-	CASSSDGGNEPQHF	TGCGCCAGCAGCTCCGATGGGGGGAACGAACCCCAGCATTTT
TRBV28	TRBJ1-2	few	TRBD1	CASKVTGGGNYGYTF	TGTGCCAGCAAGGTAACAGGGGGAGGTAACTATGGCTACACCTTC
TRBV6-5	TRBJ2-7	few	-	CASSGGATYEQYF	TGTGCCAGCAGCGGCGGAGCCACCTACGAGCAGTACTTC
TRBV6-6	TRBJ1-5	-	-	CASSQRSGGVSNQPQHF	TGTGCCAGCAGTCAAAGGTCCGGGGGGGTTAGCAATCAGCCCCAGCATTTT
TRBV9	TRBJ1-1	-	-	CAVQGTPEAFF	TGTGCCGTACAAGGGACTCCTGAAGCTTTCTTT
TRBV10-3	TRBJ1-5	once	-	CAISENNQPQHF	TGTGCCATCAGTGAGAACAATCAGCCCCAGCATTTT
TRBV19	TRBJ2-4	once	TRBD2	CASSIGGGRENIQYF	TGTGCCAGTAGTATCGGGGGCGGGAGGGAGAACATTCAGTACTTC
TRBV30	TRBJ1-5	-	-	CAWSSDSNQPQHF	TGTGCCTGGAGTTCGGATAGCAATCAGCCCCAGCATTTT
TRBV19	TRBJ2-7	-	TRBD1	CATGWTGSSEQYF	TGTGCCACCGGCTGGACAGGGTCCTCCGAGCAGTACTTC
TRBV30	TRBJ1-6	-	-	CAWSVNTNSPLHF	TGTGCCTGGAGTGTTAACACCAATTCACCCCTCCACTTT
TRBV6-6	TRBJ2-1	-	TRBD2	CASTHGASGVNEQFF	TGTGCCAGCACTCACGGGGCTAGCGGGGTCAATGAGCAGTTCTTC
TRBV19	TRBJ1-4	-	-	CASSTRFSINEKLFF	TGTGCCAGTAGTACCCGCTTCTCAATTAATGAAAAACTGTTTTTT
TRBV2	TRBJ1-6	-	-	CASTGTASSPLHF	TGTGCCAGCACGGGGACCGCAAGTTCACCCCTCCACTTT
TRBV29-1	TRBJ1-2	-	TRBD1	CSVEGSRTGGNYGYTF	TGCAGCGTTGAAGGGTCACGGACAGGGGGTAACTATGGCTACACCTTC
TRBV7-2	TRBJ1-1	-	-	CASSPRGNTEAFF	TGTGCCAGCAGCCCGAGGGGGAACACTGAAGCTTTCTTT
TRBV4-1	TRBJ1-3	-	-	CASSQNDQANSGNTIYF	TGCGCCAGCAGCCAGAATGACCAGGCCAACTCTGGAAACACCATATATTTT
TRBV7-2	TRBJ1-5	-	-	CASSLVPPGVGNQPQHF	TGTGCCAGCAGCTTAGTACCCCCCGGAGTGGGTAATCAGCCCCAGCATTTT
TRBV2	TRBJ1-1	-	TRBD1	CASSEGIRQGQSSKAFF	TGTGCCAGCAGTGAAGGAATAAGACAGGGTCAATCGTCGAAGGCTTTCTTT
TRBV19	TRBJ1-1	-	-	CASPPREGMNTEAFF	TGTGCCAGCCCACCTCGGGAGGGGATGAACACTGAAGCTTTCTTT